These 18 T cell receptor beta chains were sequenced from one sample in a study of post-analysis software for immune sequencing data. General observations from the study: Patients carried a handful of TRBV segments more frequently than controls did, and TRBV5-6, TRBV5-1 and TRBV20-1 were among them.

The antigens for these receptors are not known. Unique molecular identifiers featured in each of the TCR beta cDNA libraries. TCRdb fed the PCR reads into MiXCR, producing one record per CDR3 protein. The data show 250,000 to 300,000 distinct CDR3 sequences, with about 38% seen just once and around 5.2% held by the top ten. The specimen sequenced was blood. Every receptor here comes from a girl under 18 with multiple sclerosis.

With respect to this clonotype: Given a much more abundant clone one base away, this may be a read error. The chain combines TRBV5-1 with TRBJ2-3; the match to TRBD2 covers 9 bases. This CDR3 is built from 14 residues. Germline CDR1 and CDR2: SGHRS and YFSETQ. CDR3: CASRSGTSTDMQYF. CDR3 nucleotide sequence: TGCGCCAGCAGATCGGGGACTAGCACAGATATGCAGTATTTT.

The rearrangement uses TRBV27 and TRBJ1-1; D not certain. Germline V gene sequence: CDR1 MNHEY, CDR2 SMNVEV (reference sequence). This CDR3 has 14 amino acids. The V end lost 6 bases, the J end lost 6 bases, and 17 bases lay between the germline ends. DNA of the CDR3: TGTGCCAGCAGGGAGGCGCCCCGTCAATCTGAAGCTTTCTTT. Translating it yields CASREAPRQSEAFF.

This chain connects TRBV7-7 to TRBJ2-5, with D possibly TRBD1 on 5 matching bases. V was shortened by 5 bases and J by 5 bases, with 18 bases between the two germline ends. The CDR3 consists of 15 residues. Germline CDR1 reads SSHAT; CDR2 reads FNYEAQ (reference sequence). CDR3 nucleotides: TGTGCCAGCAGCCCGTCGACGGTGGGGCTGGAGACCCAGTACTTC. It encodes CASSPSTVGLETQYF.

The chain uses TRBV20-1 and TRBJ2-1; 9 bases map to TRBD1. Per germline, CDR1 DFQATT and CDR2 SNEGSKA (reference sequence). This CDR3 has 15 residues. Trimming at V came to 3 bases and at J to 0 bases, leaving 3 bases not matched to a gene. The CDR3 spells CSASNRGHSYNEQFF. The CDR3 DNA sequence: TGCAGTGCTAGTAACAGGGGGCACTCCTACAATGAGCAGTTCTTC.

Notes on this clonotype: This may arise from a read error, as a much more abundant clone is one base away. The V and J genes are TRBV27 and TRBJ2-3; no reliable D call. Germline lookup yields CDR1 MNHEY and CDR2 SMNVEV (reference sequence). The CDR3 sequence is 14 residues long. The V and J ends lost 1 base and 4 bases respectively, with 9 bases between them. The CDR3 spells CASSLLQQPDTQYF. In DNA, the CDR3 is TGTGCCAGCAGTTTATTACAGCAGCCAGATACGCAGTATTTT.

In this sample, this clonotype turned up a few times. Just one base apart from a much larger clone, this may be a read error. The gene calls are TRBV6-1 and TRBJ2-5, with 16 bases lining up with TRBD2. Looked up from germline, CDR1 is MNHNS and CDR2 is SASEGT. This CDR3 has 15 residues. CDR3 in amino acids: CASSQGLAGGETRYF. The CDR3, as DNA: TGTGCCAGCAGTCAGGGACTAGCGGGAGGGGAGACCCGGTACTTC.

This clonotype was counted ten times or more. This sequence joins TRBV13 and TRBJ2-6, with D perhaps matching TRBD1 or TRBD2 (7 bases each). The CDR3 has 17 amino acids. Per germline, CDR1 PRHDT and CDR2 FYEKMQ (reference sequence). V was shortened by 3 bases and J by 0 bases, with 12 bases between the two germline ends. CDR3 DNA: TGTGCCAGCAGCTTGCCAGGGGGGGCCTCTGGGGCCAACGTCCTGACTTTC. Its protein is CASSLPGGASGANVLTF.

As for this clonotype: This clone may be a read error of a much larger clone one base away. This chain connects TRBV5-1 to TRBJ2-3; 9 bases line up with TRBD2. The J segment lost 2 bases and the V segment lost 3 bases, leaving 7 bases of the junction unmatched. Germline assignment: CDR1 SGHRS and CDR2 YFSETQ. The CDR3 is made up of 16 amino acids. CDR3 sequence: CASSWTLAGLTDTQYF. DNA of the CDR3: TGCGCCAGCAGCTGGACGCTAGCGGGGCTCACAGATACGCAGTATTTT.

The DNA of the CDR3 is TGTGCCAGCAGTGAATGGGTCACTAACTATGGCTACACCTTC. This gives the protein CASSEWVTNYGYTF. The chain combines TRBV25-1 with TRBJ1-2; D uncertain. The germline CDR1 and CDR2 sequences are MGHDK and SYGVNS. The ends were cut back, 1 base at V and 0 bases at J, with 6 bases in the middle. The CDR3 is 14 amino acids.

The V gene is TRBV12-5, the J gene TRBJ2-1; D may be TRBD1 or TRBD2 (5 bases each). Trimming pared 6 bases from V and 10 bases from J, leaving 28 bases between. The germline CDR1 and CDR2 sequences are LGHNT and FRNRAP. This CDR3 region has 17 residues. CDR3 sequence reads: CASGPGPSSKEIGEQFF. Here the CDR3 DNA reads TGTGCTAGTGGCCCGGGGCCTAGCAGTAAAGAGATAGGGGAGCAGTTCTTC. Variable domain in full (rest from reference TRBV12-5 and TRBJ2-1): DARVTQTPRHKVTEMGQEVTMRCQPILGHNTVFWYRQTMMQGLELLAYFRNRAPLDDSGMPKDRFSAEMPDATLATLKIQPSEPRDSAVYFCASGPGPSSKEIGEQFFGPGTRLTVL.

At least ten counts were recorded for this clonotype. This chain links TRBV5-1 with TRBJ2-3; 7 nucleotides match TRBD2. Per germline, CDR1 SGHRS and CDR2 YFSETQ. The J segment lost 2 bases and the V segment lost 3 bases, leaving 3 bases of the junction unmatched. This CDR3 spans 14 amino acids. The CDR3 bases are TGCGCCAGCAGCTGGGGGGGGTACACAGATACGCAGTATTTT. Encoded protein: CASSWGGYTDTQYF.

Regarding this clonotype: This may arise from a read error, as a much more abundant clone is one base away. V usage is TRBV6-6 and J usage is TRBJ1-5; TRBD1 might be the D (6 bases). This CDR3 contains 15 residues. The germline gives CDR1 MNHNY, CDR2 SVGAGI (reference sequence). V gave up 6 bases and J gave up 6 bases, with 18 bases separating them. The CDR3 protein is CASSHAGGASQPQHF. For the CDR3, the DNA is TGTGCCAGCAGCCACGCGGGGGGCGCGAGTCAGCCCCAGCATTTT.

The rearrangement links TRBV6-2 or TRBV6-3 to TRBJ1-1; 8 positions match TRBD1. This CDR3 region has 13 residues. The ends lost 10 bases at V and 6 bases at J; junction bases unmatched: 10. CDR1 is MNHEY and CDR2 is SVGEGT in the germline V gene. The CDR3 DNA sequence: TGTGCCACCAAGGACAGGGCGGGTGCTGAAGCTTTCTTT. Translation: CATKDRAGAEAFF.

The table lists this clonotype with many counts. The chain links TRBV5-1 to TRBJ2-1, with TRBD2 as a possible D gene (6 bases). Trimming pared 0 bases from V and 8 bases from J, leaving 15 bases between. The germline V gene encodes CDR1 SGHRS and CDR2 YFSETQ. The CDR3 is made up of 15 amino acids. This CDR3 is CASSLGSGGVDEQFF. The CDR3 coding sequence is TGCGCCAGCAGCTTGGGCAGCGGAGGGGTCGATGAGCAGTTCTTC.

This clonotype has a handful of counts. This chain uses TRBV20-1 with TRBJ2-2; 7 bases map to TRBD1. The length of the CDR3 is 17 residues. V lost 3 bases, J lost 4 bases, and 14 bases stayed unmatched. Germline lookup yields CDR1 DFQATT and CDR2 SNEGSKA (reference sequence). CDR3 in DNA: TGCAGTGCTAGCCTGATTCGCAGGGGGTCTGTCACCGGGGAGCTGTTTTTT. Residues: CSASLIRRGSVTGELFF.

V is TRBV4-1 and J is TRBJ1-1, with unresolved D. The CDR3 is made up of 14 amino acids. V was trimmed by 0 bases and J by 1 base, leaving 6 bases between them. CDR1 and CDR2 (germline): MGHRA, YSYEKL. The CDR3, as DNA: TGCGCCAGCAGCCAAGAAACCACGAACACTGAAGCTTTCTTT. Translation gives CASSQETTNTEAFF.

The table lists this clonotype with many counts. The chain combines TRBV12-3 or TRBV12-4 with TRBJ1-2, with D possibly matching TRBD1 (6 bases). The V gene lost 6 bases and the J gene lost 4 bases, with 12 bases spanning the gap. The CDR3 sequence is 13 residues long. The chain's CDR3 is CASRHRATYGYTF. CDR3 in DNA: TGTGCCAGCAGGCACAGGGCCACCTATGGCTACACCTTC.

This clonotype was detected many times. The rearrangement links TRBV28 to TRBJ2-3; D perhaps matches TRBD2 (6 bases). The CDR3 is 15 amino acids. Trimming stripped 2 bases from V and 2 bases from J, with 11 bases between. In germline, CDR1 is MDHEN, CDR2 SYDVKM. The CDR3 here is CASSLASGVTDTQYF. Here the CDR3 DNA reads TGTGCCAGCAGTTTAGCTTCGGGGGTCACAGATACGCAGTATTTT.